Below are 32 T cell receptor beta chains sequenced from a single sample in a study of a mutant IDH1 vaccine in newly diagnosed glioma. Clones were read by immunoSEQ multiplex PCR, and TCRdb kept only the in-frame ones, dropping some. Of about 64,000 clones in the sample, roughly 80% were seen once. Their antigen targets remain unknown. Described time point: week 11, during vaccination. Alongside topical imiquimod, each dose of vaccine comprised 300 ug of mutant IDH1 20-mer peptide. The specimen comprised PBMCs, sampled from a glioma patient whose treatment included an IDH1 peptide vaccine. The receptor set was obtained from a woman aged 50 to 60 with glioma.

The chain's CDR3 is CASSYSSAGGGYTF. In nucleotides, the CDR3 is TGTGCCAGCAGTTACTCATCGGCAGGGGGTGGCTACACCTTC. The genes are TRBV6-5 and TRBJ1-2, with 7 bases that match TRBD1. The CDR3 spans 14 residues. CDR1 and CDR2 (germline): MNHEY, SVGAGI. Trimming cost V 0 bases and J 7 bases; bases outside gene matches: 5.

The gene calls are TRBV5-1 and TRBJ2-7, with 10 bases identical to TRBD1. The CDR3 loop spans 15 amino acids. CDR1 is SGHRS, CDR2 YFSETQ, per germline. J lost 2 bases, V lost 4 bases, and 6 bases had no gene match. CDR3 sequence: CASSLIGQGAYEQYF. CDR3 bases: TGCGCCAGCAGCCTAATCGGACAGGGGGCCTACGAGCAGTACTTC.

The count of this clone is one. The genes are TRBV28 and TRBJ2-5; D perhaps matches TRBD1 (5 bases). V lost 6 bases and J 5 bases, leaving 13 bases between the germline ends. The CDR3 contains 13 residues. Germline lookup yields CDR1 MDHEN and CDR2 SYDVKM. Here the CDR3 reads CASSPGNRETQYF. In DNA form, the CDR3 reads TGTGCCAGCAGCCCAGGGAACCGGGAGACCCAGTACTTC.

The chain joins TRBV5-1 to TRBJ2-7, with D perhaps TRBD1 (8 bases). V lost 3 bases and J lost 4, with 14 bases in between. The CDR3 runs 14 residues. Per germline, CDR1 SGHRS and CDR2 YFSETQ. The CDR3 coding sequence is TGCGCCAGCAGCTCCGCGGGGGACAGGTACGAGCAGTACTTC. The encoded protein is CASSSAGDRYEQYF.

The chain combines TRBV2 with TRBJ2-5; 12 nucleotides align to TRBD1. This CDR3 has 15 amino acids. Germline CDR1 reads SNHLY; CDR2 reads FYNNEI. With V trimmed by 7 bases and J by 4 bases, 7 bases remained unmatched. Here the CDR3 reads CASTTGQGAGETQYF. CDR3 nucleotide sequence: TGTGCCAGCACTACGGGACAGGGGGCCGGAGAGACCCAGTACTTC. Filled out from reference TRBV2 and TRBJ2-5, the complete variable domain reads EPEVTQTPSHQVTQMGQEVILRCVPISNHLYFYWYRQILGQKVEFLVSFYNNEISEKSEIFDDQFSVERPDGSNFTLKIRSTKLEDSAMYFCASTTGQGAGETQYFGPGTRLLVL.

J is TRBJ1-1 and V is TRBV4-1; 8 bases agree with TRBD1. The CDR3 totals 15 residues. Per the germline V gene, CDR1 is MGHRA and CDR2 is YSYEKL. With 4 bases clipped from V and 5 bases from J, the junction kept 9 bases outside the gene matches. The CDR3 sequence: CASSLGQGTGTEAFF. CDR3 coding DNA: TGCGCCAGCAGCCTTGGACAGGGAACGGGAACTGAAGCTTTCTTT.

The chain carries TRBV5-1 and TRBJ1-3; possible D gene TRBD1, 5 bases. The germline V and J ends were trimmed by 7 bases and 0 bases, with 8 bases remaining between them. Germline V lookup: CDR1 SGHRS, CDR2 YFSETQ. The CDR3 loop spans 13 amino acids. The CDR3, as DNA: TGCGCCAGCGGGGGAACCTCTGGAAACACCATATATTTT. The encoded protein is CASGGTSGNTIYF.

The chain links TRBV13 to TRBJ1-3; TRBD1 matches 9 bases. The CDR3 is made up of 17 amino acids. The V gene's germline CDR1 is PRHDT and CDR2 FYEKMQ (reference sequence). The junction had 8 bases not matched to a gene; V was cut back by 4 bases and J by 1 base. The DNA of the CDR3 is TGTGCCAGCAGCTGGCAAGACAGGGGGGATTCTGGAAACACCATATATTTT. The encoded protein is CASSWQDRGDSGNTIYF.

The chain couples TRBV9 to TRBJ1-1; 7 nucleotides align to TRBD1. The trim removed 0 bases at V and 3 bases at J, leaving 8 bases unmatched. This CDR3 has 16 amino acids. Germline CDR1 SGDLS, CDR2 YYNGEE. The CDR3 DNA follows: TGTGCCAGCAGCGTAGGGGCAGGGGGTGGGTACACTGAAGCTTTCTTT. Protein: CASSVGAGGGYTEAFF.

The chain employs TRBV5-6 and TRBJ1-2; D is possibly TRBD1 (5 bases). The V end was cut by 0 bases, the J end by 7 bases, with 25 bases between. CDR1 and CDR2 (germline): SGHDT, YYEEEE. This CDR3 has 18 amino acids. The CDR3, as DNA: TGTGCCAGCAGCTTGGATCCTGGATCATCGGGGGTGGTAGGTGGCTACACCTTC. Translated: CASSLDPGSSGVVGGYTF.

A remark on this clone: Within the sample, other DNA sequences also encode this same CDR3. The chain combines TRBV9 with TRBJ1-1; no reliable D call. Deletions cut 2 bases from V and 3 bases from J, with 8 bases between. This CDR3 is 13 amino acids long. CDR1 is SGDLS, CDR2 YYNGEE, per germline. CDR3 in amino acids: CASSVLRDTEAFF. The CDR3 nucleotides read TGTGCCAGCAGCGTGCTACGGGACACTGAAGCTTTCTTT.

This clone has just one count. The V gene is TRBV6-1, the J gene TRBJ1-6; weak D call: TRBD1 (5 bases). Germline CDR1 MNHNS, CDR2 SASEGT. The CDR3 totals 14 residues. V gave up 7 bases and J gave up 7 bases, with 14 bases separating them. The CDR3, as DNA: TGTGCCAGCATGGGACGGGGTTACAATTCACCCCTCCACTTT. Protein sequence: CASMGRGYNSPLHF.

The rearrangement joins TRBV10-3 to TRBJ1-1; D possibly corresponds to TRBD1 (5 bases). Germline values: CDR1 ENHRY, CDR2 SYGVKD. The V end lost 10 bases, the J end lost 0 bases, and 9 bases lay between the germline ends. The CDR3 extends over 12 amino acids. Written as DNA, the CDR3 is TGTGCCACCGGACAAATGAACACTGAAGCTTTCTTT. It codes for CATGQMNTEAFF.

The chain has TRBV4-1 and TRBJ2-7; no reliable D call. The germline CDR1 and CDR2 sequences are MGHRA and YSYEKL. V dropped 0 bases and J dropped 2 bases, with 17 bases sitting between them. This CDR3 has 17 residues. The CDR3 DNA sequence: TGCGCCAGCAGCCAAGACGCTTCCTTCTCGGAACCCTACGAGCAGTACTTC. It yields the protein CASSQDASFSEPYEQYF.

This clone was seen only once. The genes are TRBV4-1 and TRBJ1-4, with unresolved D. The CDR3 sequence is 12 residues long. From germline, CDR1 is MGHRA and CDR2 YSYEKL. V was trimmed by 1 base and J by 7 bases, leaving 4 bases between them. The chain's CDR3 is CASSQVSEKLFF. Written as DNA, the CDR3 is TGCGCCAGCAGCCAAGTGAGTGAAAAACTGTTTTTT.

The chain links TRBV9 to TRBJ2-5; 9 bases map to TRBD2. Germline loops: CDR1 SGDLS, CDR2 YYNGEE. With V trimmed by 6 bases and J by 4 bases, 10 bases remained unmatched. CDR3 length: 15 amino acids. The CDR3 region is CASTPGAGGIETQYF. The CDR3, as DNA: TGTGCCAGCACCCCTGGCGCGGGGGGGATAGAGACCCAGTACTTC.

V is TRBV4-3 and J is TRBJ2-1, with no clear D. The CDR3 loop spans 15 amino acids. The V and J ends lost 0 bases and 0 bases respectively, with 6 bases between them. Per germline, CDR1 LGHNA and CDR2 YSLEER. This CDR3 reads CASSQDRNSYNEQFF. The CDR3, as DNA: TGCGCCAGCAGCCAAGACAGGAACTCCTACAATGAGCAGTTCTTC.

The CDR3 region has the DNA TGTGCCAGCAGTTGGACTAGCGGCTCCTACGAGCAGTACTTC. It is translated as CASSWTSGSYEQYF. J is TRBJ2-7 and V is TRBV27; 10 bases map to TRBD2. This CDR3 region has 14 residues. Germline CDR1 MNHEY, CDR2 SMNVEV (reference sequence). V lost 4 bases to trimming and J lost 0 bases; unmatched junction nucleotides: 0.

The chain couples TRBV7-9 to TRBJ2-5; 7 nucleotides line up with TRBD2. Losses at the gene ends were 1 base for V and 1 base for J; bases not matched to a gene: 9. This CDR3 comprises 17 residues. Germline loops: CDR1 SEHNR, CDR2 FQNEAQ (reference sequence). CDR3: CASSLVGSGGPQETQYF. The CDR3 coding sequence is TGTGCCAGCAGCTTAGTGGGCTCGGGGGGTCCCCAAGAGACCCAGTACTTC.

V is TRBV7-2 and J is TRBJ1-1; D is ambiguous. Trimming cost V 5 bases and J 0 bases, with 10 bases left between them. The germline gives CDR1 SGHTA, CDR2 FQGNSA. This CDR3 has 14 amino acids. DNA for the CDR3: TGTGCCAGCAGCACCAGAAATCTGAACACTGAAGCTTTCTTT. Translated, it gives CASSTRNLNTEAFF.

The J gene is TRBJ2-7, the V gene TRBV14, with 9 bases aligning to TRBD1. Unmatched junction bases numbered 10, after V lost 2 bases and J lost 5 bases. CDR1 and CDR2 (germline): SGHDN, FVKESK. This CDR3 spans 16 amino acids. The CDR3 nucleotides read TGTGCCAGCAGCCAAATTCGGACAGGGGATCACCACGAGCAGTACTTC. Its protein is CASSQIRTGDHHEQYF. Using reference TRBV14 and TRBJ2-7 for the parts outside the CDR3, the full variable domain is EAGVTQFPSHSVIEKGQTVTLRCDPISGHDNLYWYRRVMGKEIKFLLHFVKESKQDESGMPNNRFLAERTGGTYSTLKVQPAELEDSGVYFCASSQIRTGDHHEQYFGPGTRLTVT.

This CDR3 is CAWSSMVGYTF. CDR3 sequence (DNA): TGTGCCTGGAGTTCGATGGTTGGCTACACCTTC. The J gene is TRBJ1-2, the V gene TRBV30; D ambiguous. The CDR3 is 11 residues long. V was shortened by 2 bases and J by 7 bases, with 8 bases between the two germline ends. Germline V gene lookup returns CDR1 GTSNPN and CDR2 SVGIG (reference sequence).

This chain connects TRBV15 to TRBJ2-5; D remains unclear. The V and J ends lost 1 base and 7 bases respectively, with 7 bases between them. In germline, CDR1 is LNHNV, CDR2 YYDKDF (reference sequence). The CDR3 is 12 residues long. The CDR3 region has the DNA TGTGCCACCAGCAGAGGGTCGGCGACCCAGTACTTC. Its protein is CATSRGSATQYF.

The chain links TRBV7-2 to TRBJ1-5; the match to TRBD1 covers 11 bases. The junction had 7 bases not matched to a gene; V was cut back by 8 bases and J by 1 base. The CDR3 length is 16 residues. The germline V gene has CDR1 SGHTA and CDR2 FQGNSA. The CDR3: CASGQGARRSNQPQHF. CDR3 DNA sequence: TGTGCCAGCGGACAGGGGGCGCGGAGAAGCAATCAGCCCCAGCATTTT.

This sequence joins TRBV5-4 and TRBJ2-3; D ambiguous. The germline V gene has CDR1 SGHNT and CDR2 YYREEE (reference sequence). This CDR3 is 16 amino acids long. Trimming took 0 bases from V and 6 from J, leaving 17 bases between them. CDR3: CASSLAWEPHPDTQYF. The CDR3 bases are TGTGCCAGCAGCTTGGCTTGGGAACCTCACCCTGATACGCAGTATTTT. Variable domain in full (rest from reference TRBV5-4 and TRBJ2-3): ETGVTQSPTHLIKTRGQQVTLRCSSQSGHNTVSWYQQALGQGPQFIFQYYREEENGRGNFPPRFSGLQFPNYSSELNVNALELDDSALYLCASSLAWEPHPDTQYFGPGTRLTVL.

The rearrangement uses TRBV18 and TRBJ1-1; maybe TRBD1 (5 bases). The CDR3 length is 13 residues. Trimming removed 6 bases at V and 1 base at J, with 9 bases between. Germline V gives CDR1 KGHSH, CDR2 LQKENI. CDR3 DNA sequence: TGTGCCAGCTCCCGGGACGGGAACACTGAAGCTTTCTTT. It yields the protein CASSRDGNTEAFF. Full variable domain (remainder filled in from reference TRBV18 and TRBJ1-1): NAGVMQNPRHLVRRRGQEARLRCSPMKGHSHVYWYRQLPEEGLKFMVYLQKENIIDESGMPKERFSAEFPKEGPSILRIQQVVRGDSAAYFCASSRDGNTEAFFGQGTRLTVV.

This chain links TRBV29-1 with TRBJ1-2; no clear D. V lost 3 bases and J lost 10, with 6 bases in between. The CDR3 totals 9 residues. Germline CDR1 is SQVTM and CDR2 is ANQGSEA. The CDR3 nucleotides read TGCAGCGTTGACAGCGTCTACACCTTC. Translated, it gives CSVDSVYTF.

This chain joins TRBV4-1 and TRBJ1-5; D perhaps matches TRBD1 (5 bases). The CDR3 runs to 16 residues. Germline V lookup: CDR1 MGHRA, CDR2 YSYEKL. Trimming removed 1 base from V and 2 bases from J, with 12 bases in between. The CDR3 coding sequence is TGCGCCAGCAGCCAAGGGGACCAGGGAGGCAATCAGCCCCAGCATTTT. Its protein is CASSQGDQGGNQPQHF.

This clone is a singleton in its sample. J is TRBJ2-6 and V is TRBV30; no definite D call. Germline V lookup: CDR1 GTSNPN, CDR2 SVGIG (reference sequence). The CDR3 covers 14 residues. Trimming took off 8 bases at V and 0 bases at J, with 11 bases between the two ends. Here the CDR3 DNA reads TGTGCCGGTACGTCCCTCTCTGGGGCCAACGTCCTGACTTTC. It encodes CAGTSLSGANVLTF.

This chain joins TRBV27 and TRBJ1-5; 7 bases match TRBD1. CDR1 MNHEY and CDR2 SMNVEV come from the germline V gene (reference sequence). The trim removed 5 bases at V and 5 bases at J, leaving 9 bases unmatched. This CDR3 spans 15 amino acids. The CDR3: CASSVTGTPHQPQHF. The CDR3 bases are TGTGCCAGCAGTGTGACAGGGACCCCCCATCAGCCCCAGCATTTT.

The rearrangement joins TRBV7-9 to TRBJ1-2; D ambiguous. Trimming took off 5 bases at V and 0 bases at J, with 13 bases between the two ends. CDR1 is SEHNR, CDR2 FQNEAQ, per germline (reference sequence). The CDR3 contains 15 residues. The CDR3 loop is CASSRGTEPNYGYTF. The DNA for the CDR3 is TGTGCCAGCAGCCGAGGTACAGAACCTAACTATGGCTACACCTTC. The variable domain in full, with the rest retrieved from reference TRBV7-9 and TRBJ1-2, is DTGVSQNPRHKITKRGQNVTFRCDPISEHNRLYWYRQTLGQGPEFLTYFQNEAQLEKSRLLSDRFSAERPKGSFSTLEIQRTEQGDSAMYLCASSRGTEPNYGYTFGSGTRLTVV.

The rearrangement links TRBV19 to TRBJ1-5; D remains ambiguous. This CDR3 is built from 15 residues. Trimming removed 6 bases at V and 0 bases at J, with 12 bases between. Germline-derived CDR1 and CDR2 are LNHDA and SQIVND (reference sequence). For the CDR3, the DNA is TGTGCCAGTAGCGCCGGGGTATATAGCAATCAGCCCCAGCATTTT. Translating gives CASSAGVYSNQPQHF.